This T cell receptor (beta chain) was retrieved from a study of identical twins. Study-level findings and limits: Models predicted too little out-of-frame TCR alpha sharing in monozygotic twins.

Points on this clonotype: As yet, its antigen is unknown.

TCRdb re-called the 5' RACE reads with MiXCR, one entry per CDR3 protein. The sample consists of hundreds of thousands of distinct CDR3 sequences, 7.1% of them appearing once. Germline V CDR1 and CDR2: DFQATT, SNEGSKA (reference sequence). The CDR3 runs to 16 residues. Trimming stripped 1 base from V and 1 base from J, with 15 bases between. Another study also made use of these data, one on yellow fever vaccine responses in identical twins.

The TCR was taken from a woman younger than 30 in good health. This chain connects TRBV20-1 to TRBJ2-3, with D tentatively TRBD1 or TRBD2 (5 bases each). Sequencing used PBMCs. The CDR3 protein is CSARAAQGVGTDTQYF. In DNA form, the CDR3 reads TGCAGTGCTAGAGCGGCCCAGGGAGTGGGCACAGATACGCAGTATTTT.